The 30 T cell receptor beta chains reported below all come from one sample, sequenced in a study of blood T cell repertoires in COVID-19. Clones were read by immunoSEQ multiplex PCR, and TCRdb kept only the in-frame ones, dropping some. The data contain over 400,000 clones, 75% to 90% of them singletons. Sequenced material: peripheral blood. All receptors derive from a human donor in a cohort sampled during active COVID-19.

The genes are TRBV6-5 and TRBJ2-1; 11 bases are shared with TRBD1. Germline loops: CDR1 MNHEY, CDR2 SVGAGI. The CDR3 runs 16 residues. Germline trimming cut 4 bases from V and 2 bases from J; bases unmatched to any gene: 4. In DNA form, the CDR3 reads TGTGCCAGCAGTTCGAGGACAGGGGGCGCCTACAATGAGCAGTTCTTC. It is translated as CASSSRTGGAYNEQFF.

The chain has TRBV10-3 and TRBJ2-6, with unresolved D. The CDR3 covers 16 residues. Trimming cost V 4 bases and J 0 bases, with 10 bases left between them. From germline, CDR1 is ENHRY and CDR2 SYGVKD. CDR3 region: CAISGGRSSGANVLTF. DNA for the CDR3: TGTGCCATCAGTGGCGGCCGAAGCTCTGGGGCCAACGTCCTGACTTTC.

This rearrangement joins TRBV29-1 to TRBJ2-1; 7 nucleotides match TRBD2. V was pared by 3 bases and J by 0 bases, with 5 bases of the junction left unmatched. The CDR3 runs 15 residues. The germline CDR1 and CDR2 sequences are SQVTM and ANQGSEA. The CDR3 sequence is CSVELADYSYNEQFF. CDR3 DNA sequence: TGCAGCGTTGAGCTAGCGGATTACTCCTACAATGAGCAGTTCTTC.

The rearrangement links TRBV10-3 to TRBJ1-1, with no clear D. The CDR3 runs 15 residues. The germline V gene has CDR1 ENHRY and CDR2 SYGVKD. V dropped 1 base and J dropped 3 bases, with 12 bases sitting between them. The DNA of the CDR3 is TGTGCCATCAGTGAGTTTCAGCGGGAGTACACTGAAGCTTTCTTT. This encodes CAISEFQREYTEAFF.

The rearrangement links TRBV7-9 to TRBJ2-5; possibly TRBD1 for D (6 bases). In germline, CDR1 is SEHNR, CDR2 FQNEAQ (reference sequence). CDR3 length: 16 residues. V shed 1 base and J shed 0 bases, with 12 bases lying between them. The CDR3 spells CASSLGRQVYQETQYF. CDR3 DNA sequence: TGTGCCAGCAGCTTAGGTCGACAGGTGTACCAAGAGACCCAGTACTTC.

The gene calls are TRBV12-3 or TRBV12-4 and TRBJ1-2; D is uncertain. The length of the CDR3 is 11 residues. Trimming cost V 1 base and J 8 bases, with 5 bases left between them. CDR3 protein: CASSLGGGYTF. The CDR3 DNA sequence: TGTGCCAGCAGTTTAGGAGGAGGCTACACCTTC.

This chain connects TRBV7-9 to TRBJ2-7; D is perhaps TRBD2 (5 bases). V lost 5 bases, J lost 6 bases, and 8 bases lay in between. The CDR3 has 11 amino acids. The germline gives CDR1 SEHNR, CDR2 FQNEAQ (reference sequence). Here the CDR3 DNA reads TGTGCCAGCAGCCGTACTAGCGAGCAGTACTTC. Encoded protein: CASSRTSEQYF.

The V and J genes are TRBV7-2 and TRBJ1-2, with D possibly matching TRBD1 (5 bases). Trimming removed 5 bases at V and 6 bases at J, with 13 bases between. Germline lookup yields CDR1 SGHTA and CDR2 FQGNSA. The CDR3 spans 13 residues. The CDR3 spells CASSEQEPHGYTF. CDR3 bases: TGTGCCAGCAGCGAACAGGAACCACATGGCTACACCTTC.

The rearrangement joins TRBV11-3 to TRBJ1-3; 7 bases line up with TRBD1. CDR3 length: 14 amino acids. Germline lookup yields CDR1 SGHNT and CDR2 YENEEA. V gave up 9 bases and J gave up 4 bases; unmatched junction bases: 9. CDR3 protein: CARPEGAKGNTIYF. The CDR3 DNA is TGTGCCAGGCCGGAGGGGGCGAAAGGAAACACCATATATTTT.

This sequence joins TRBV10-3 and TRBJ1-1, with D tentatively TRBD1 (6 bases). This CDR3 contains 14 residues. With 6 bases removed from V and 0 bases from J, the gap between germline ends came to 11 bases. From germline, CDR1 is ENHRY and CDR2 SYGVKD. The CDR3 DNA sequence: TGTGCCATCAGCCCGGGACACGTGAACACTGAAGCTTTCTTT. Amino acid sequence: CAISPGHVNTEAFF.

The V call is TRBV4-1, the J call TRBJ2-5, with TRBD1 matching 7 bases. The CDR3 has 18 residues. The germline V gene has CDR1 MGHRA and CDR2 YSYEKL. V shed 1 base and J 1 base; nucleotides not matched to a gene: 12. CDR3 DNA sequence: TGCGCCAGCAGCCAAGCCCCCACCGGGACAGATTCCCAAGAGACCCAGTACTTC. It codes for CASSQAPTGTDSQETQYF.

CDR3 nucleotide sequence: TGTGCCAGCAGGGTTCAGGGGGCGAACACTGAAGCTTTCTTT. It encodes CASRVQGANTEAFF. The J gene is TRBJ1-1, the V gene TRBV6-5; TRBD1 agrees at 8 bases. CDR1 is MNHEY, CDR2 SVGAGI, per germline. This CDR3 is built from 14 residues. With 6 bases clipped from V and 1 base from J, the junction kept 4 bases outside the gene matches.

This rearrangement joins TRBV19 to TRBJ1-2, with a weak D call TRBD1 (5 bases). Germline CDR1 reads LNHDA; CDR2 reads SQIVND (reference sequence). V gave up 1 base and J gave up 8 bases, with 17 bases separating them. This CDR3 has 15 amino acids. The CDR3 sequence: CASSIGSGNIYGYTF. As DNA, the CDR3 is TGTGCCAGTAGTATAGGATCAGGGAATATTTACGGCTACACCTTC.

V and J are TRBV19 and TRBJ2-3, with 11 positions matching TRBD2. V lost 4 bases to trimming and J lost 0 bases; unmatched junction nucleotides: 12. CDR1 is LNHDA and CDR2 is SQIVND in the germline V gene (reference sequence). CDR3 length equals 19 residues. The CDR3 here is CASSSLGGLADISTDTQYF. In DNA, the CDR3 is TGTGCCAGTAGTAGCCTAGGGGGACTAGCGGATATTAGCACAGATACGCAGTATTTT.

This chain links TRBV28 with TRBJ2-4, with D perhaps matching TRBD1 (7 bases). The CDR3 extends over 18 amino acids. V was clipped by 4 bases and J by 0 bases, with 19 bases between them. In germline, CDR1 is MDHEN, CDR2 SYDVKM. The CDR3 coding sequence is TGTGCCAGCAGTTGGAGGGGGCCGATCAAACTAGCCAAAAACATTCAGTACTTC. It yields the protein CASSWRGPIKLAKNIQYF.

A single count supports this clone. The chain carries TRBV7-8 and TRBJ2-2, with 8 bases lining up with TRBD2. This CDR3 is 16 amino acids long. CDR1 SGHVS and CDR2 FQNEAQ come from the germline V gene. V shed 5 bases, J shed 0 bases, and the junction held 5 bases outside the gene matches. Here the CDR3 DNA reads TGTGCCAGCAGCCGTAGCGGGATCGCGAACACCGGGGAGCTGTTTTTT. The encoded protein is CASSRSGIANTGELFF. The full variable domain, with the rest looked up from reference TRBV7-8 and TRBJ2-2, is GAGVSQSPRYKVAKRGQDVALRCDPISGHVSLFWYQQALGQGPEFLTYFQNEAQLDKSGLPSDRFFAERPEGSVSTLKIQRTQQEDSAVYLCASSRSGIANTGELFFGEGSRLTVL.

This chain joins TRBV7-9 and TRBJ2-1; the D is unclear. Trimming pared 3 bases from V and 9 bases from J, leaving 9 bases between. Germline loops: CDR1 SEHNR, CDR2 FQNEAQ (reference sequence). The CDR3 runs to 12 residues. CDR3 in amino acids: CASSLFTVEQFF. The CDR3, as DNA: TGTGCCAGCAGCTTGTTCACGGTTGAGCAGTTCTTC.

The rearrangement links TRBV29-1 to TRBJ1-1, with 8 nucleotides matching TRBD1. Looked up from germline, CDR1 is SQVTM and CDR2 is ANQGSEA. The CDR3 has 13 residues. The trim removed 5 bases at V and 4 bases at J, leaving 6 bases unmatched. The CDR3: CSVKDRVATEAFF. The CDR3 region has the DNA TGCAGCGTTAAGGACAGGGTAGCCACTGAAGCTTTCTTT.

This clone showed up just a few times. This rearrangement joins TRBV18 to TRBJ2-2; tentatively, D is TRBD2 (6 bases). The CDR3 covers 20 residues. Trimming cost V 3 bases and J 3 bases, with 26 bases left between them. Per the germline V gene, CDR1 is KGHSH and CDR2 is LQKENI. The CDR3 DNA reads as TGTGCCAGCTCACCGAGCACTAGCTCGCTCTCCGCCCGAGACACCGGGGAGCTGTTTTTT. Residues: CASSPSTSSLSARDTGELFF.

The DNA for the CDR3 is TGTGCCAGCAGCATAGCGGGAGTTGGCACAGATACGCAGTATTTT. Translating gives CASSIAGVGTDTQYF. The V call is TRBV13, the J call TRBJ2-3; the match to TRBD2 covers 9 bases. Germline assignment: CDR1 PRHDT and CDR2 FYEKMQ (reference sequence). V shed 5 bases and J 1 base; nucleotides not matched to a gene: 4. This CDR3 has 15 amino acids.

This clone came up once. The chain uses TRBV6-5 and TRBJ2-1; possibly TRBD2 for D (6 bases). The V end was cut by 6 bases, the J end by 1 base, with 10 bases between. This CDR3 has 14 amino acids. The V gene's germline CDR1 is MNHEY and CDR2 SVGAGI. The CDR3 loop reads CASRQAGSYNEQFF. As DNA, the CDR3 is TGTGCCAGCAGGCAGGCGGGGTCCTACAATGAGCAGTTCTTC.

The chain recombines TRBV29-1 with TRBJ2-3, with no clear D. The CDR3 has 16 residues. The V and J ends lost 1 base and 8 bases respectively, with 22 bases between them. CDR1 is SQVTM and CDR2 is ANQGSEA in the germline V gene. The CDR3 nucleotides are TGCAGCGTTGAAGTACGCCAGCGAACCCCGAATCCTACGCAGTATTTT. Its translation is CSVEVRQRTPNPTQYF.

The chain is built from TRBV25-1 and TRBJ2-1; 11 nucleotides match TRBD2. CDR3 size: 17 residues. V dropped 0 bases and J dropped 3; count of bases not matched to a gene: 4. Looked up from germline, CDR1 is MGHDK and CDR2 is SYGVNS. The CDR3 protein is CASSEYITSGSYNEQFF. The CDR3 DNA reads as TGTGCCAGCAGTGAATATATAACTAGCGGGAGCTACAATGAGCAGTTCTTC.

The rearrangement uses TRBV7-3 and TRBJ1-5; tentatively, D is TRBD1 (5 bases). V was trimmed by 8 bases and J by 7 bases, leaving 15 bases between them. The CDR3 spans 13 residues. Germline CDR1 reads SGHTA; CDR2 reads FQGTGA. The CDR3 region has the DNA TGTGCCAGCGCAGGGTGGGTCGGCCAGCCCCAGCATTTT. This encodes CASAGWVGQPQHF. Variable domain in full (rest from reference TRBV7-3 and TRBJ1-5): GAGVSQTPSNKVTEKGKYVELRCDPISGHTALYWYRQSLGQGPEFLIYFQGTGAADDSGLPNDRFFAVRPEGSVSTLKIQRTERGDSAVYLCASAGWVGQPQHFGDGTRLSIL.

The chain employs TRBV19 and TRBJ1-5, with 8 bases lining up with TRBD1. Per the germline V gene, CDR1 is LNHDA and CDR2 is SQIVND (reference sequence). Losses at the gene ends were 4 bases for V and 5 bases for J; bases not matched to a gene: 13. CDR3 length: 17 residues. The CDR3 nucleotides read TGTGCCAGTAGTACCGGGCTTGGACAGGGTTACGATCAGCCCCAGCATTTT. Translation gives CASSTGLGQGYDQPQHF. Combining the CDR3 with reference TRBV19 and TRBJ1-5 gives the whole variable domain DGGITQSPKYLFRKEGQNVTLSCEQNLNHDAMYWYRQDPGQGLRLIYYSQIVNDFQKGDIAEGYSVSREKKESFPLTVTSAQKNPTAFYLCASSTGLGQGYDQPQHFGDGTRLSIL.

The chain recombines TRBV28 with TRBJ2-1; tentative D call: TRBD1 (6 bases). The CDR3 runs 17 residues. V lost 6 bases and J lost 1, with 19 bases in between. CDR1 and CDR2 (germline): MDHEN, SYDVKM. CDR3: CASRPNTGLGSYNEQFF. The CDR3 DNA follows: TGTGCCAGCAGACCCAACACAGGGTTGGGTTCCTACAATGAGCAGTTCTTC.

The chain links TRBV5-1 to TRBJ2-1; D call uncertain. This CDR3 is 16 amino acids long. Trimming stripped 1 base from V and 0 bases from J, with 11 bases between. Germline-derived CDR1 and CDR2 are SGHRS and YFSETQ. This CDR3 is CASSLTGSSSYNEQFF. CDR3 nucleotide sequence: TGCGCCAGCAGCTTGACGGGTTCGAGCTCCTACAATGAGCAGTTCTTC. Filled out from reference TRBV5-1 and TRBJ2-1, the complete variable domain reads KAGVTQTPRYLIKTRGQQVTLSCSPISGHRSVSWYQQTPGQGLQFLFEYFSETQRNKGNFPGRFSGRQFSNSRSEMNVSTLELGDSALYLCASSLTGSSSYNEQFFGPGTRLTVL.

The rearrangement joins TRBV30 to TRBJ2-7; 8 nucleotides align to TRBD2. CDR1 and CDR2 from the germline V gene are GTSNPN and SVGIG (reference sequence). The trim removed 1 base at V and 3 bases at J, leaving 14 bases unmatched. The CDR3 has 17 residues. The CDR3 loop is CAWSGGPSSGTFYEQYF. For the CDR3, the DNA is TGTGCCTGGAGTGGCGGGCCCAGTAGCGGGACGTTCTACGAGCAGTACTTC.

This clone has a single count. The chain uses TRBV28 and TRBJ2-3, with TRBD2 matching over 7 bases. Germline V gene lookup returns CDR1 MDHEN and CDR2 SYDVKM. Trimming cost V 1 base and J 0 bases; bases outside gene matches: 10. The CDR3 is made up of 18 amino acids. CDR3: CASSLSPGLGASTDTQYF. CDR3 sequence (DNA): TGTGCCAGCAGTTTATCGCCAGGACTAGGCGCTAGCACAGATACGCAGTATTTT.

The CDR3 reads CASSSGQGLADTQYF. DNA for the CDR3: TGTGCCAGCAGCTCGGGACAGGGGTTAGCAGATACGCAGTATTTT. The chain combines TRBV7-3 with TRBJ2-3, with 10 positions matching TRBD1. J lost 4 bases, V lost 4 bases, and 5 bases had no gene match. CDR3 length: 15 residues. CDR1 and CDR2 from the germline V gene are SGHTA and FQGTGA. The variable domain in full, completed from reference TRBV7-3 and TRBJ2-3, reads GAGVSQTPSNKVTEKGKYVELRCDPISGHTALYWYRQSLGQGPEFLIYFQGTGAADDSGLPNDRFFAVRPEGSVSTLKIQRTERGDSAVYLCASSSGQGLADTQYFGPGTRLTVL.